The 16 T cell receptor beta chains reported below all come from one sample, sequenced in a study of cytomegalovirus exposure and HLA in healthy donors. PCR employed 60 Vbeta and 13 Jbeta primers. Sequencing used immunoSEQ multiplex PCR; TCRdb keeps in-frame clones, though not all of them. This sample has approximately 100,000 clones, with roughly 70% found just once. The sequenced sample was PBMCs. The receptor set was obtained from a woman between 50 and 59 years old in good health and CMV-seronegative.

The chain joins TRBV27 to TRBJ2-5; 9 bases align to TRBD2. J gave up 5 bases and V 6 bases, and 4 bases lay outside the gene matches. Looked up from germline, CDR1 is MNHEY and CDR2 is SMNVEV (reference sequence). This CDR3 comprises 13 residues. The CDR3 DNA is TGTGCCAGCAGCAAGGCGGGGGGGGAGACCCAGTACTTC. Protein sequence: CASSKAGGETQYF.

In this sample, this clone turned up a few times. This chain uses TRBV7-9 with TRBJ2-7, with a tentative D call TRBD2 (6 bases). There are 13 residues in the CDR3. V was shortened by 4 bases and J by 3 bases, with 10 bases between the two germline ends. Looked up from germline, CDR1 is SEHNR and CDR2 is FQNEAQ (reference sequence). The CDR3 bases are TGTGCCAGCAGCTATAGCGGCATCTACGAGCAGTACTTC. This codes for CASSYSGIYEQYF.

The chain's CDR3 is CASVIAGSYEQYF. The CDR3 coding sequence is TGTGCCAGCGTAATAGCGGGAAGCTACGAGCAGTACTTC. This chain joins TRBV10-3 and TRBJ2-7; the match to TRBD2 covers 8 bases. The CDR3 runs to 13 residues. Germline assignment: CDR1 ENHRY and CDR2 SYGVKD. With 10 bases clipped from V and 3 bases from J, the junction kept 8 bases outside the gene matches.

The genes are TRBV11-2 and TRBJ1-2; TRBD1 aligns across 9 bases. This CDR3 region has 16 residues. Germline CDR1 SGHAT, CDR2 FQNNGV. V lost 5 bases and J lost 6; bases outside the gene matches: 13. CDR3 amino acids: CASSPLRGTGKNGYTF. Here the CDR3 DNA reads TGTGCCAGCAGCCCCCTAAGGGGGACAGGGAAAAATGGCTACACCTTC.

This sequence joins TRBV7-8 and TRBJ2-5, with 7 positions matching TRBD2. The J call is in doubt because the DNA end fits TRBJ2-7 better. The CDR3 is 14 amino acids. Germline lookup yields CDR1 SGHVS and CDR2 FQNEAQ. CDR3 nucleotide sequence: TGTGCCAGCAGCTTAGTGGGGGGGTCCTACGAGCAGTACTTC. This codes for CASSLVGGSYEQYF.

The chain has TRBV12-5 and TRBJ2-3, with 9 nucleotides matching TRBD1. Per the germline V gene, CDR1 is LGHNT and CDR2 is FRNRAP. The CDR3 has 14 amino acids. With 7 bases clipped from V and 5 bases from J, the junction kept 7 bases outside the gene matches. The CDR3 protein is CASAAGTGLDTQYF. CDR3 DNA sequence: TGTGCTAGTGCTGCCGGGACAGGGTTAGATACGCAGTATTTT.

This chain joins TRBV7-3 and TRBJ1-1, with D unclear. Trimming pared 2 bases from V and 5 bases from J, leaving 9 bases between. The length of the CDR3 is 13 residues. Germline assignment: CDR1 SGHTA and CDR2 FQGTGA. The CDR3 DNA is TGTGCCAGCAGCTTATTCGGGGAGACTGAAGCTTTCTTT. This sequence encodes CASSLFGETEAFF.

This clone was seen a single time. Other DNA sequences within the sample encode an identical CDR3. This sequence joins TRBV5-1 and TRBJ2-5, with 9 bases lining up with TRBD1. Germline loops: CDR1 SGHRS, CDR2 YFSETQ. The CDR3 contains 14 residues. V was pared by 5 bases and J by 5 bases, with 7 bases of the junction left unmatched. CDR3 in amino acids: CASSLGQGGETQYF. The CDR3 region has the DNA TGCGCCAGCAGTCTGGGACAGGGAGGGGAGACCCAGTACTTC.

The V and J genes are TRBV6-5 and TRBJ2-5; D perhaps matches TRBD2 (7 bases). The ends were cut back, 4 bases at V and 0 bases at J, with 9 bases in the middle. This CDR3 contains 14 residues. The V gene's germline CDR1 is MNHEY and CDR2 SVGAGI. The CDR3 DNA sequence: TGTGCCAGCAGTTGGGGGGGGCACCAAGAGACCCAGTACTTC. It is translated as CASSWGGHQETQYF.

Here the CDR3 reads CASSYSGSVKTYEQYF. The CDR3, as DNA: TGTGCCAGCAGTTATTCCGGGTCGGTAAAAACCTACGAGCAGTACTTC. The chain has TRBV6-5 and TRBJ2-7; the D is unclear. The germline V gene has CDR1 MNHEY and CDR2 SVGAGI. CDR3 length: 16 amino acids. The V end lost 3 bases, the J end lost 2 bases, and 17 bases lay between the germline ends.

This clone was seen a few times. This chain connects TRBV4-2 to TRBJ1-2, with D perhaps matching TRBD1 (6 bases). V dropped 4 bases and J dropped 3 bases, with 15 bases sitting between them. The CDR3 contains 15 residues. CDR1 LGHNA and CDR2 YNFKEQ come from the germline V gene. CDR3 nucleotide sequence: TGTGCCAGCAGCCCGGAGGACAGAGAGTACTATGGCTACACCTTC. Protein product: CASSPEDREYYGYTF.

This clone was seen a single time. The CDR3 DNA reads TGTGCCAGCAGCGCCAGCCAGGGGGCAGCTAATGAAAAACTGTTTTTT. Translated, it gives CASSASQGAANEKLFF. The V gene is TRBV5-8, the J gene TRBJ1-4; 8 bases agree with TRBD1. The V gene end was trimmed by 4 bases and the J gene end by 3 bases; junction bases not matched to a gene: 8. The CDR3 is 16 amino acids. The germline V gene has CDR1 SGHTS and CDR2 YDEGEE.

V is TRBV6-6 and J is TRBJ2-7; 9 bases line up with TRBD1. CDR1 MNHNY and CDR2 SVGAGI come from the germline V gene (reference sequence). CDR3 length: 15 residues. After removal of 6 bases from V and 7 bases from J, the junction contained 13 bases not matched to a gene. The CDR3 nucleotides read TGTGCCAGCAGCCAGGGACAGGGTGAGGTGGTGGAGCAGTACTTC. Amino acid sequence: CASSQGQGEVVEQYF.

For the CDR3, the DNA is TGTGCCATCACCGCGAGACTAGTGGGGAACACCGGGGAGCTGTTTTTT. Translating it yields CAITARLVGNTGELFF. The V gene is TRBV10-3, the J gene TRBJ2-2; the D gene is possibly TRBD2 (6 bases). This CDR3 has 16 amino acids. With 7 bases removed from V and 1 base from J, the gap between germline ends came to 16 bases. Germline values: CDR1 ENHRY, CDR2 SYGVKD.

The chain is built from TRBV30 and TRBJ2-1, with D perhaps TRBD2 (5 bases). The V end lost 4 bases, the J end lost 0 bases, and 19 bases lay between the germline ends. This CDR3 comprises 17 residues. Germline V gene sequence: CDR1 GTSNPN, CDR2 SVGIG (reference sequence). The CDR3 bases are TGTGCCTGGAACCGGGGAACCAGGACCTTCTCCTACAATGAGCAGTTCTTC. Its translation: CAWNRGTRTFSYNEQFF.

The chain joins TRBV5-8 to TRBJ2-1; TRBD2 matches at 8 bases. CDR1 and CDR2 (germline): SGHTS, YDEGEE. The J segment lost 10 bases and the V segment lost 2 bases, leaving 14 bases of the junction unmatched. This CDR3 is built from 16 residues. CDR3 bases: TGTGCCAGCAGCTTCGGAACTAGCGGCCCCCTTAAGGAGCAGTTCTTC. It specifies CASSFGTSGPLKEQFF.